A single sample is the source of the 21 T cell receptor beta chains below, sequenced in a study of cytomegalovirus exposure and HLA in healthy donors. The study ran its PCR with 60 Vbeta and 13 Jbeta primers. TCRdb's copy holds only in-frame clones and misses some; the assay was immunoSEQ multiplex PCR. This table holds 180,000 or so clones, around 78% found once. The specimen sequenced was PBMCs. The receptor set was obtained from a young man in good health and CMV-seronegative.

This rearrangement joins TRBV6-1 to TRBJ2-3; TRBD1 aligns across 9 bases. The V segment lost 9 bases and the J segment 8 bases; nucleotides outside the gene matches: 12. Germline V lookup: CDR1 MNHNS, CDR2 SASEGT. The CDR3 consists of 14 residues. CDR3 residues: CASYRGPGKGTQYF. Here the CDR3 DNA reads TGTGCCAGTTACAGGGGGCCGGGGAAAGGTACGCAGTATTTT.

The J gene is TRBJ1-5, the V gene TRBV10-3; a weak D match, TRBD1 (6 bases). CDR1 and CDR2 (germline): ENHRY, SYGVKD. The V end was cut by 5 bases, the J end by 4 bases, with 12 bases between. This CDR3 contains 14 residues. This CDR3 reads CAISRGASNQPQHF. The CDR3 DNA reads as TGTGCCATCAGTCGGGGGGCAAGTAATCAGCCCCAGCATTTT.

The CDR3 loop reads CASSSRRVSYEQYF. The CDR3 region has the DNA TGTGCCAGCAGCTCCAGGAGGGTCTCCTACGAGCAGTACTTC. The chain has TRBV7-8 and TRBJ2-5, with D possibly matching TRBD2 (6 bases). The J call may be wrong; the DNA end is better matched by TRBJ2-7. The CDR3 loop spans 14 amino acids. Germline V CDR1 and CDR2: SGHVS, FQNEAQ.

The chain uses TRBV2 and TRBJ1-2, with TRBD1 matching over 8 bases. This CDR3 has 18 residues. CDR1 and CDR2 (germline): SNHLY, FYNNEI. The V segment lost 0 bases and the J segment 3 bases; nucleotides outside the gene matches: 12. CDR3 sequence (DNA): TGTGCCAGCAGTGAAGCGCTTGGCAGGGGGCTTTTGGACTATGGCTACACCTTC. Translated, it gives CASSEALGRGLLDYGYTF.

CDR3 in DNA: TGTGCCAGCGCGCTCAGCAATCAGCCCCAGCATTTT. Its protein is CASALSNQPQHF. The chain employs TRBV6-1 and TRBJ1-5, with D unresolved. The ends were cut back, 8 bases at V and 1 base at J, with 6 bases in the middle. Germline V gene lookup returns CDR1 MNHNS and CDR2 SASEGT. This CDR3 contains 12 residues.

The V gene is TRBV14, the J gene TRBJ1-4; D may be TRBD1 (5 bases). CDR1 SGHDN and CDR2 FVKESK come from the germline V gene. The CDR3 has 14 residues. Between the trimmed V and J ends, which lost 4 bases and 8 bases, there was a span of 14 bases. The CDR3, as DNA: TGTGCCAGCAGCCCCAGACCGGGGGGGGAAAAACTGTTTTTT. This encodes CASSPRPGGEKLFF.

V usage is TRBV5-1 and J usage is TRBJ1-2; no firm D call. The V and J ends lost 0 bases and 3 bases respectively, with 9 bases between them. This CDR3 comprises 14 residues. Germline lookup yields CDR1 SGHRS and CDR2 YFSETQ. This CDR3 is CASSLVWAHYGYTF. The CDR3 region has the DNA TGCGCCAGCAGCTTGGTCTGGGCACACTATGGCTACACCTTC.

J is TRBJ1-5 and V is TRBV2; D is possibly TRBD1 (5 bases). V lost 5 bases and J lost 7, with 12 bases in between. Looked up from germline, CDR1 is SNHLY and CDR2 is FYNNEI. The CDR3 extends over 13 amino acids. The CDR3 DNA sequence: TGTGCCAGCAGTCCCTCCGGGGGGCAGCCCCAGCATTTT. Encoded protein: CASSPSGGQPQHF.

This clone was seen a few times. The chain is built from TRBV9 and TRBJ2-7; no clear D gene. Germline V gives CDR1 SGDLS, CDR2 YYNGEE. This CDR3 is 15 amino acids long. Between the trimmed V and J ends, which lost 0 bases and 4 bases, there was a span of 14 bases. This CDR3 is CASSVVEAPLYEQYF. The CDR3 coding sequence is TGTGCCAGCAGCGTAGTAGAGGCACCCCTTTACGAGCAGTACTTC. Full variable domain (remainder filled in from reference TRBV9 and TRBJ2-7): DSGVTQTPKHLITATGQRVTLRCSPRSGDLSVYWYQQSLDQGLQFLIQYYNGEERAKGNILERFSAQQFPDLHSELNLSSLELGDSALYFCASSVVEAPLYEQYFGPGTRLTVT.

The chain is built from TRBV6-1 and TRBJ1-5; tentative D call: TRBD1 (6 bases). This CDR3 comprises 14 residues. The germline V and J ends were trimmed by 3 bases and 9 bases, with 15 bases remaining between them. Germline values: CDR1 MNHNS, CDR2 SASEGT. The CDR3 DNA is TGTGCCAGCAGTGATCGGGACACTGAATGGCCCCAGCATTTT. Encoded protein: CASSDRDTEWPQHF.

This clone has only a few counts. The chain links TRBV19 to TRBJ2-3; 7 bases agree with TRBD2. Germline CDR1 LNHDA, CDR2 SQIVND (reference sequence). CDR3 length: 16 amino acids. The V gene end was trimmed by 6 bases and the J gene end by 2 bases; junction bases not matched to a gene: 11. CDR3 nucleotide sequence: TGTGCCAGTAGAAGGGCCGGGACTACCCCCACAGATACGCAGTATTTT. Its protein is CASRRAGTTPTDTQYF.

Only a few counts were recorded for this clone. The gene calls are TRBV2 and TRBJ1-6; TRBD1 agrees at 12 bases. The junction had 7 bases not matched to a gene; V was cut back by 6 bases and J by 7 bases. Germline values: CDR1 SNHLY, CDR2 FYNNEI. This CDR3 comprises 16 residues. The CDR3 sequence is CASRGGQGARNSPLHF. CDR3 in DNA: TGTGCCAGCAGGGGGGGACAGGGGGCAAGAAATTCACCCCTCCACTTT.

The J gene is TRBJ2-7, the V gene TRBV28; 11 bases are shared with TRBD1. The trim removed 6 bases at V and 3 bases at J, leaving 13 bases unmatched. The CDR3 contains 17 residues. In germline, CDR1 is MDHEN, CDR2 SYDVKM. The CDR3 nucleotides read TGTGCCAGCAGCCCCGGGACAGGGGGTTCTTCGGGCTACGAGCAGTACTTC. Encoded protein: CASSPGTGGSSGYEQYF.

The V gene is TRBV6-1, the J gene TRBJ2-1, with D perhaps matching TRBD2 (6 bases). Per germline, CDR1 MNHNS and CDR2 SASEGT. The CDR3 is 15 residues long. V dropped 0 bases and J dropped 0 bases, with 6 bases sitting between them. CDR3 nucleotide sequence: TGTGCCAGCAGTGAAGCGGGGGGCTCCTACAATGAGCAGTTCTTC. It yields the protein CASSEAGGSYNEQFF.

The chain joins TRBV7-8 to TRBJ1-2; D possibly corresponds to TRBD1 (5 bases). The germline gives CDR1 SGHVS, CDR2 FQNEAQ. The CDR3 consists of 15 residues. Between the trimmed V and J ends, which lost 3 bases and 6 bases, there was a span of 17 bases. CDR3 sequence (DNA): TGTGCCAGCAGCTTGGTCTCTAGGGGCGGCCATGGCTACACCTTC. It translates to CASSLVSRGGHGYTF.

The chain carries TRBV4-1 and TRBJ1-3; 10 bases are shared with TRBD1. The CDR3 sequence is 20 residues long. The germline CDR1 and CDR2 sequences are MGHRA and YSYEKL. Unmatched junction bases numbered 18, after V lost 4 bases and J lost 3 bases. The chain's CDR3 is CASSPDGLPDRDRGGNTIYF. In DNA, the CDR3 is TGCGCCAGCAGCCCCGATGGTCTCCCCGACCGGGACAGGGGTGGAAACACCATATATTTT.

The J gene is TRBJ2-1, the V gene TRBV7-8; D remains unclear. This CDR3 has 14 amino acids. Trimming shortened V by 4 bases and J by 0 bases, and 7 bases separated the two germline ends. Germline V gene lookup returns CDR1 SGHVS and CDR2 FQNEAQ. In nucleotides, the CDR3 is TGTGCCAGCAGCTCGAGGAGCTCCTACAATGAGCAGTTCTTC. Amino acid sequence: CASSSRSSYNEQFF.

The chain links TRBV9 to TRBJ2-3, with 10 positions matching TRBD1. The germline CDR1 and CDR2 sequences are SGDLS and YYNGEE. CDR3 size: 16 residues. The J segment lost 1 base and the V segment lost 3 bases, leaving 5 bases of the junction unmatched. The CDR3 loop reads CASSGQGAWGTDTQYF. The CDR3 DNA reads TGTGCCAGCAGCGGACAGGGGGCTTGGGGCACAGATACGCAGTATTTT.

As DNA, the CDR3 is TGTGCCAGCAGTTCCTACCTAGACAGGGCGTCTGGAAACACCATATATTTT. It specifies CASSSYLDRASGNTIYF. The J gene is TRBJ1-3, the V gene TRBV25-1; 7 positions match TRBD1. Germline CDR1 MGHDK, CDR2 SYGVNS. This CDR3 is 17 amino acids long. V gave up 5 bases and J gave up 1 base; unmatched junction bases: 11.

The CDR3 nucleotides are TGTGCCAGCAGCAATAGGCAGGGAGAGACCCAGTACTTC. As protein: CASSNRQGETQYF. This chain uses TRBV5-5 with TRBJ2-5; weak D call: TRBD1 (5 bases). The CDR3 runs 13 residues. CDR1 is SGHKS and CDR2 is YYEKEE in the germline V gene (reference sequence). Trimming stripped 4 bases from V and 4 bases from J, with 11 bases between.

The V gene is TRBV6-6, the J gene TRBJ1-2, with 7 bases fitting TRBD1. The CDR3 covers 16 residues. Germline V lookup: CDR1 MNHNY, CDR2 SVGAGI (reference sequence). The J segment lost 0 bases and the V segment lost 6 bases, leaving 10 bases of the junction unmatched. As DNA, the CDR3 is TGTGCCAGCAGACAACGGACAGGATACACTAACTATGGCTACACCTTC. Translated, it gives CASRQRTGYTNYGYTF.